This T cell receptor (beta chain) was identified in a study of blood T cell repertoires in COVID-19. The overall study: PBMCs, B-cell-depleted T cells, or T cells provided the cDNA or gDNA that made up the material.

Trimming removed 0 bases from V and 4 bases from J, with 11 bases in between. Germline assignment: CDR1 KGHDR and CDR2 SFDVKD. The CDR3 has 16 amino acids. Patients in Seattle were enrolled during active infection, then followed longitudinally. Assay: immunoSEQ multiplex PCR; the TCRdb copy retains only in-frame clones and omits some. The table has about 390,000 clones, over 75% seen once. This receptor was identified in a woman aged 55-75 years with COVID-19, enrolled during active disease. Sequenced: peripheral blood. The rearrangement uses TRBV24-1 and TRBJ2-2, with a weak D call TRBD2 (6 bases). CDR3 residues: CATSDLRKGGTGELFF. The CDR3 DNA reads as TGTGCCACCAGTGATTTGCGAAAGGGAGGCACCGGGGAGCTGTTTTTT.